Sequencing of this T cell receptor (beta chain) was carried out in a study of cytomegalovirus exposure and HLA in healthy donors. Regarding the study as a whole: Previously analyzed data showed that most TCR beta V segments were productive at a frequency of about 87% or about 30%.

The CDR3 is made up of 16 amino acids. V dropped 1 base and J dropped 6; count of bases not matched to a gene: 8. Germline-derived CDR1 and CDR2 are SGHNT and YENEEA. In this sample, this clone turned up a few times. What it binds is unknown. A multiplex PCR was run with 60 Vbeta primers and 13 Jbeta primers. Method: immunoSEQ multiplex PCR; TCRdb's copy keeps in-frame clones and lacks some. The data hold more than 130,000 clones, with around 81% observed a single time. The V call is TRBV11-3, the J call TRBJ2-1; TRBD1 aligns across 8 bases. This TCR was recovered from a male donor in good health and CMV-seronegative. Sequencing used PBMCs. In DNA form, the CDR3 reads TGTGCCAGCAGCTTAGTTGGGGGACAGGCCCTCAATGAGCAGTTCTTC. It encodes CASSLVGGQALNEQFF.